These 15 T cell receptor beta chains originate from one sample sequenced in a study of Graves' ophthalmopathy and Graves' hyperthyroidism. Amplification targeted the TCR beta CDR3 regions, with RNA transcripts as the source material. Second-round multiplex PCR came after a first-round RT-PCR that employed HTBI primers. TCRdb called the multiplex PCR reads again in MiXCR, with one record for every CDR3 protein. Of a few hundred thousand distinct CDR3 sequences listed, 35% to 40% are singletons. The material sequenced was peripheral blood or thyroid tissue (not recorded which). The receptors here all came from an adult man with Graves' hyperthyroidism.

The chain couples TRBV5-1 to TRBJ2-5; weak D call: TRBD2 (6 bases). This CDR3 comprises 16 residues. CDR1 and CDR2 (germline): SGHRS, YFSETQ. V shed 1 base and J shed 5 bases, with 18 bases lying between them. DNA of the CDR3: TGCGCCAGCAGCTTGAGTCAGGACACAGGAGGGGAGACCCAGTACTTC. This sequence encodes CASSLSQDTGGETQYF.

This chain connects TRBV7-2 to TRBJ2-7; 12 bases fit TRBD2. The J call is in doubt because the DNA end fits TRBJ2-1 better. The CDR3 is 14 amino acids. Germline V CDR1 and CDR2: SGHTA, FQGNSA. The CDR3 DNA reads TGTGCCAGCAGCTTGACTAGCGGGAGAAATGAGCAGTTCTTC. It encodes CASSLTSGRNEQFF.

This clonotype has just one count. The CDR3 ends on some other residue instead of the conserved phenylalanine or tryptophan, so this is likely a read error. The CDR3 nucleotides read TGTGCCAGCAGTTACCCCCAAGGACCTACTACCTACGAGCAGTACTCC. Protein sequence: CASSYPQGPTTYEQYS. The chain is built from TRBV10-3 and TRBJ2-7; D not certain. Germline V CDR1 and CDR2: ENHRY, SYGVKD. This CDR3 comprises 16 residues.

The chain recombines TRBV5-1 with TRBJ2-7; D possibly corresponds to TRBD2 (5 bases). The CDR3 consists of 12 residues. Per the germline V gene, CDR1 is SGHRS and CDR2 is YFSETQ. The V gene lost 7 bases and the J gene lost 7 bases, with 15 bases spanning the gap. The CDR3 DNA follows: TGCGCCAGCGACGACCAGTCGGGGGAGCAGTACTTC. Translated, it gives CASDDQSGEQYF. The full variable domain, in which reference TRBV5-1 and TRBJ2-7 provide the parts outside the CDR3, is KAGVTQTPRYLIKTRGQQVTLSCSPISGHRSVSWYQQTPGQGLQFLFEYFSETQRNKGNFPGRFSGRQFSNSRSEMNVSTLELGDSALYLCASDDQSGEQYFGPGTRLTVT.

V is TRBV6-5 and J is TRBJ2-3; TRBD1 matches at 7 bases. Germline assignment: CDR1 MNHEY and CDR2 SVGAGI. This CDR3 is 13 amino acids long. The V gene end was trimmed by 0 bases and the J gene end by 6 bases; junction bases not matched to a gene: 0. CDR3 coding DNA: TGTGCCAGCAGTTACTCGGACAGGGATACGCAGTATTTT. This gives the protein CASSYSDRDTQYF.

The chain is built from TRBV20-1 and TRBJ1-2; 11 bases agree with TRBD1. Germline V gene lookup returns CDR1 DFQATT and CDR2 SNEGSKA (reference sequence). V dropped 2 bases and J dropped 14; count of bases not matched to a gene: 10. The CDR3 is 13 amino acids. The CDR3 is CSARRGTGGVGTF. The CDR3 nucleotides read TGCAGTGCTAGAAGGGGGACAGGGGGTGTGGGGACCTTC.

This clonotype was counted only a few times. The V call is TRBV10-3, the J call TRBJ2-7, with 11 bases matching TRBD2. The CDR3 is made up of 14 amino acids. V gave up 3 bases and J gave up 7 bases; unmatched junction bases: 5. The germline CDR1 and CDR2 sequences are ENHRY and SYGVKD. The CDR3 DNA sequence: TGTGCCATCAGTGAACTAGCGGGGGACAATGAGCAGTACTTC. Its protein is CAISELAGDNEQYF.

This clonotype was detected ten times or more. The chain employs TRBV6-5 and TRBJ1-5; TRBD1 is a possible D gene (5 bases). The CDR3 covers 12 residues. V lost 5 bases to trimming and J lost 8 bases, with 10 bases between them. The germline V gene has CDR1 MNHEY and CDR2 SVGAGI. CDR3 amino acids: CASSPPGEPQHF. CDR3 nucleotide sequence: TGTGCCAGCAGTCCTCCGGGGGAGCCCCAGCATTTT.

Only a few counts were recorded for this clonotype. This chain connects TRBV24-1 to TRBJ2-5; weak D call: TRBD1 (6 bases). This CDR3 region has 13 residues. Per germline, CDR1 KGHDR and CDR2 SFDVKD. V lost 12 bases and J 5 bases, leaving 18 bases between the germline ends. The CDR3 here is CAPGAPGQETQYF. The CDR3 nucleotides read TGTGCCCCAGGGGCGCCAGGGCAGGAGACCCAGTACTTC.

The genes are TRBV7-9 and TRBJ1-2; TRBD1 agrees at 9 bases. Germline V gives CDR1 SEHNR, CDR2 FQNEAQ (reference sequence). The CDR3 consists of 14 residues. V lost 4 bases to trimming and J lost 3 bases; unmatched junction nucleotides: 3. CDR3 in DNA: TGTGCCAGCAGCTACACAGGGGGCGACTATGGCTACACCTTC. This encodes CASSYTGGDYGYTF.

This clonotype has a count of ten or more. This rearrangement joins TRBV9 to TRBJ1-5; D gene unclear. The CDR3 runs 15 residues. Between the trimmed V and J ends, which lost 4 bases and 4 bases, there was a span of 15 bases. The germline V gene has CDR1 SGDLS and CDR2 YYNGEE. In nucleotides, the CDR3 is TGTGCCAGCAGCTATGGCGGTGGACTAAATCAGCCCCAGCATTTT. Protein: CASSYGGGLNQPQHF.

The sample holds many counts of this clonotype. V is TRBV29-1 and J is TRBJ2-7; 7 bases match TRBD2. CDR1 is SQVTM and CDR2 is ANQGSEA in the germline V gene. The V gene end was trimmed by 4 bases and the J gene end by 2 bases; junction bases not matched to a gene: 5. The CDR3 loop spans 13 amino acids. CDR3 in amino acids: CSVGRGITYEQYF. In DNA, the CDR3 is TGCAGCGTTGGGCGGGGGATCACCTACGAGCAGTACTTC.

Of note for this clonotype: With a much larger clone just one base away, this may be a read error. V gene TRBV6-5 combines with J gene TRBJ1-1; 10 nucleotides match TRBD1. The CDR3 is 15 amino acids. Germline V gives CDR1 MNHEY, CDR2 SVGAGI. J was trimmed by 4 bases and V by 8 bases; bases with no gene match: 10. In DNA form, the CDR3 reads TGTGCCAGCGGTTCGAAGACAGGGGGCGGCACTGAAGCTTTCTTT. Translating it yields CASGSKTGGGTEAFF.

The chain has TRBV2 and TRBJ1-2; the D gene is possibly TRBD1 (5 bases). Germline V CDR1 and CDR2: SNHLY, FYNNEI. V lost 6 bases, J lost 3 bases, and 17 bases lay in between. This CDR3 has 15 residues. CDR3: CASRGGVCQDYGYTF. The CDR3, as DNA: TGTGCCAGCAGGGGGGGAGTTTGCCAAGACTATGGCTACACCTTC.

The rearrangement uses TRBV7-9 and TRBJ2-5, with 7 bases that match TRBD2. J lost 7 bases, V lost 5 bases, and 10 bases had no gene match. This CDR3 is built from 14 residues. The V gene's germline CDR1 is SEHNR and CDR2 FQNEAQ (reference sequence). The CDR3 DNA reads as TGTGCCAGCAGCAAGGCGGCGGGAGTAAGGACCCAGTACTTC. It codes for CASSKAAGVRTQYF.